One sample yielded the 4 T cell receptor beta chains listed below, sequenced in a study of vaccination effects on CD4 cells after COVID-19 (dated by TCRdb to between 2020 and 2023). The ViraFEST assay stimulated PBMC with viral peptide pools and then used TCR sequencing to identify antigen-specific CD4+ T cell clonotypes by expansion. After around 11 days of culture, CD4+ T cells were isolated with the EasySep CD4+ T cell isolation kit. The antigens these receptors bind are not known. Libraries were made using the immunoSEQ multiplex PCR assay. Drawn from immuneACCESS, this table holds only the in-frame rearrangements with V and J called that TCRdb kept. Clones are partly lost; checked studies trace under half to an unresolved V gene and leave the rest unexplained. The sample data list about 22,000 clones, and over 70% of these were observed just once. 10% to 15% of the sample goes to the ten largest clones.

The sample was CD4+ T cells from PBMCs cultured with HCoV-229E spike peptides, taken before COVID-19 vaccination. Reading the label with the study, this specimen's cell subset or site is: HCoV-229E spike overlapping peptide pool stimulation. The source is a human donor who received a COVID-19 vaccine.

V gene TRBV30 combines with J gene TRBJ2-1, with TRBD1 matching over 9 bases. Per germline, CDR1 GTSNPN and CDR2 SVGIG (reference sequence). With 3 bases clipped from V and 6 bases from J, the junction kept 6 bases outside the gene matches. The CDR3 runs to 14 residues. CDR3 residues: CAWSLQGAVNEQFF. CDR3 nucleotide sequence: TGTGCCTGGAGCCTACAGGGGGCGGTCAATGAGCAGTTCTTC.

The chain has TRBV6-4 and TRBJ2-1, with D possibly matching TRBD2 (6 bases). V shed 2 bases and J shed 7 bases, with 15 bases lying between them. Per germline, CDR1 MRHNA and CDR2 SNTAGT. This CDR3 is built from 15 residues. CDR3 nucleotide sequence: TGTGCCAGCAGTGACGGGCGGGGAAGGGAAAATGAGCAGTTCTTC. Its protein is CASSDGRGRENEQFF.

V and J are TRBV9 and TRBJ1-5; D may be TRBD1 (5 bases). The V gene's germline CDR1 is SGDLS and CDR2 YYNGEE. V dropped 1 base and J dropped 4 bases, with 12 bases sitting between them. The CDR3 consists of 15 residues. CDR3 sequence: CASSVTGQANQPQHF. CDR3 coding DNA: TGTGCCAGCAGCGTAACGGGGCAGGCTAATCAGCCCCAGCATTTT.

The chain uses TRBV13 and TRBJ2-3; 9 bases are a match to TRBD2. Germline CDR1 PRHDT, CDR2 FYEKMQ (reference sequence). There are 18 residues in the CDR3. The trim removed 5 bases at V and 6 bases at J, leaving 18 bases unmatched. The CDR3 region has the DNA TGTGCCAGCAGCCCTCCTTCCTTAGCGGGAGCAACCGGTGATACGCAGTATTTT. This gives the protein CASSPPSLAGATGDTQYF.